A selection of T cell receptor beta chains follows, all from one sample in a study of early T cells in non-severe SARS-CoV-2 infection. Via MiXCR, TCRdb re-called the 5' RACE reads, giving one row per CDR3 protein. Of roughly 31,000 distinct CDR3 sequences listed, 8.5% to 10% are singletons. What was sequenced was whole blood. The receptors originated from an adult who was a healthcare worker with PCR-confirmed SARS-CoV-2 infection or an uninfected control (not recorded which). The CDR3 runs from the conserved cysteine through the conserved F or W. The D gene is left open where the match is weak. Expanded clones are given a class, and other clones once, few, many or no size at all.

clone size	V gene	D gene	J gene	CDR3 DNA	CDR3 protein
.	TRBV7-2	.	TRBJ1-2	TGTGCCAGCAGCTTAGACTCCTATGGCTACACCTTC	CASSLDSYGYTF
many	TRBV20-1	.	TRBJ1-4	TGCAGTGCTAGAGATCCCACAGATGAAAAACTGTTTTTT	CSARDPTDEKLFF
many	TRBV7-9	.	TRBJ1-1	TGTGCCAGCAGCGGGAGGGGCAGGATTTCCACTGAAGCTTTCTTT	CASSGRGRISTEAFF
few	TRBV4-2	.	TRBJ2-1	TGTGCCAGCAGCCAGATCGATGGACCTCCCCACAATGAGCAGTTCTTC	CASSQIDGPPHNEQFF
many	TRBV7-6	TRBD2	TRBJ2-5	TGTGCCAGCAGGACCGGACTAGGCCTGGGCCAAGAGACCCAGTACTTC	CASRTGLGLGQETQYF
many	TRBV5-1	TRBD1	TRBJ1-2	TGCGCCAGCAGCCCTCCGGGACAGGGAGATCAGGGCTACACCTTC	CASSPPGQGDQGYTF
once	TRBV29-1	.	TRBJ2-3	TGCAGCGTTCGCGGAGGCACAGATACGCAGTATTTT	CSVRGGTDTQYF
few	TRBV12-3/TRBV12-4	TRBD1	TRBJ2-7	TGTGCCAGCAGCCCATCGGGGACAGGGGACGAGCAGTACTTC	CASSPSGTGDEQYF
many	TRBV25-1	TRBD2	TRBJ2-7	TGTGCCAGCAGCGAGGGACTAGCGGGGGAGCAGTACTTC	CASSEGLAGEQYF
many	TRBV7-8	.	TRBJ2-7	TGTGCCAGCAGCTTAGTTGCGGACGAGCAGTACTTC	CASSLVADEQYF
.	TRBV6-2/TRBV6-3	TRBD1	TRBJ2-1	TGTGCCAGCAGTTACTCTCCGGGACAGGGGGCGAAGAGGGTCAATGAGCAGTTCTTC	CASSYSPGQGAKRVNEQFF
.	TRBV20-1	.	TRBJ2-5	TGCAGCGGCAGACAGCGCCAAGAGACCCAGTACTTC	CSGRQRQETQYF
few	TRBV6-2/TRBV6-3	.	TRBJ1-1	TGTGCCAGCAGTTACGGACACTTGAACACTGAAGCTTTCTTT	CASSYGHLNTEAFF